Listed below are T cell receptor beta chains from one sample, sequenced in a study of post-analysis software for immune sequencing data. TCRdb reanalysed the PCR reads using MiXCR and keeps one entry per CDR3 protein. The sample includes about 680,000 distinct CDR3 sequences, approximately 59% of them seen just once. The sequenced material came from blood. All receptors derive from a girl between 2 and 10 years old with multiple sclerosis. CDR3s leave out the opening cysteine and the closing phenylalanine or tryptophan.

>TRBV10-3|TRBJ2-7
AISDRGRQPSYSYEQY
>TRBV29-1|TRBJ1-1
SANRLSLGTEAF
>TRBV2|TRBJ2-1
ASQRIKDEQF
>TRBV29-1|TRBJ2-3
SVVLTDTQY
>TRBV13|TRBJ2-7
ASSLDGLAVSSYEQY
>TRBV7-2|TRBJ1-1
ASSLPPGGRNSEAF
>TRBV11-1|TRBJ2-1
ASSSTAEWTTNRQF
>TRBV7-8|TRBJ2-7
ASSLSPRVYEQY
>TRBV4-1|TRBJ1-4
ASSPLEGSYNEKLF
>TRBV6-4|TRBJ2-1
ASSDQFFGEQF
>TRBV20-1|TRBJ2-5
SAAGQETQY
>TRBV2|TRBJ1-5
ASRGSDQPQH
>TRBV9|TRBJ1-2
ASSPHGTAPSNYGYT
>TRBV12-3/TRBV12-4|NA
ASRVGDRGSDEQY
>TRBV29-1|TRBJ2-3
SVVRGARDTQY
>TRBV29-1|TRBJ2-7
SAETDYEQY
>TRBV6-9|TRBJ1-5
ASSEDRVKGNQPQH
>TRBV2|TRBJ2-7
ASSDTGWGMSYEQY
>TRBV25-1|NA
ASSEHGEGTQY
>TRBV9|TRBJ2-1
ASSVNPTRQNEQF
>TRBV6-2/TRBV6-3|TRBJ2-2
ASRRGANTGELF
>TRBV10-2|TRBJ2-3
ASSHGLATNTQY
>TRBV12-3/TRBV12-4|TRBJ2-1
ASSLAGQTEQF
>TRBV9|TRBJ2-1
ASSLWREGNEQF
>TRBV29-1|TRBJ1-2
SVERGSNYGCT
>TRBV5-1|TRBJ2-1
ASSLDGTSGGTNEQF
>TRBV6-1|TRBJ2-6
ASSGRTVSSGANVLT
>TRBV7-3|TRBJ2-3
ASSLNGMTSGGTDTQY